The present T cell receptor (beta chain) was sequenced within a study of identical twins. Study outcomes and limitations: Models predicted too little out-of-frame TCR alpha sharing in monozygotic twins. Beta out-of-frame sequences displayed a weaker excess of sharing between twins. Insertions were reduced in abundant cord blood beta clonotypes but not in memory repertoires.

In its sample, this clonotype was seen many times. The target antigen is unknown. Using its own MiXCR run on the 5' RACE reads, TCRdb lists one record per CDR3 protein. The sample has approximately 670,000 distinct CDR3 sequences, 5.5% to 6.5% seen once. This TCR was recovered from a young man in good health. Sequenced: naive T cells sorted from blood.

This CDR3 is CSVLLTGEHTGELFF. In nucleotides, the CDR3 is TGCAGCGTCCTCCTCACGGGCGAACACACCGGGGAGCTGTTTTTT. J is TRBJ2-2 and V is TRBV29-1; the D is unclear. V was clipped by 6 bases and J by 3 bases, with 17 bases between them. Germline lookup yields CDR1 SQVTM and CDR2 ANQGSEA. The CDR3 length is 15 residues.